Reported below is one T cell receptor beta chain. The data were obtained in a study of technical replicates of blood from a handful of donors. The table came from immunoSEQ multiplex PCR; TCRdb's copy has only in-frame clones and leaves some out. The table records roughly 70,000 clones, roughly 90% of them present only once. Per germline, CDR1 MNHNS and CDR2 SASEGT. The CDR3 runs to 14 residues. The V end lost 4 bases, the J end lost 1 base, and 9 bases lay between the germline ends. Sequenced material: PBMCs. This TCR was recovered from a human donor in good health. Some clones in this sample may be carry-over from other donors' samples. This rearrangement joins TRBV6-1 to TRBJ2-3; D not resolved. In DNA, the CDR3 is TGTGCCAGCAGTGGTGGCGGCCGCACAGATACGCAGTATTTT. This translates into CASSGGGRTDTQYF.